The TCR beta chain under discussion was sequenced for a study of CD8+CD57+ T cells in acquired aplastic anemia. The CDR3 spans 14 residues. Germline V gene data show CDR1 as SGHTA and CDR2 as FQGTGA. Of note for this clonotype: Germline and junction disagree at one end, which may indicate a read error.

TCR beta VDJ and CDR3 were profiled, and genomic DNA was the template. One entry per CDR3 protein results from TCRdb running MiXCR on the reads. This repertoire shows roughly 420,000 distinct CDR3 sequences, 65% to 80% found once; its top ten account for 4%. The sequenced material came from sorted CD4+, CD8+, or CD8+CD57+ T cells (not recorded which) from PBMCs. The chain combines TRBV7-3 with TRBJ1-2, with D tentatively TRBD1 (5 bases). This TCR was recovered from a human donor in good health, serving as a control. The CDR3 DNA reads TGTGCCAGCAGCGTGGCAGGGCTGGGGTATGGCTACTTCTTC. Translation gives CASSVAGLGYGYFF.